This TCR beta chain derives from a study of blood T cell repertoires in COVID-19. The overall study: Acute and convalescent COVID-19 samples came from the United States, Italy and Spain. The cDNA or gDNA used as material had been derived from T cells, B-cell-depleted T cells, or PBMCs.

Assay used: immunoSEQ multiplex PCR; TCRdb lists only in-frame clones, some missing. Here the sample spans around 83,000 clones, about 85% being singletons. Germline values: CDR1 SGDLS, CDR2 YYNGEE. V shed 0 bases and J 2 bases; nucleotides not matched to a gene: 12. The CDR3 sequence is 19 residues long. Sequencing used peripheral blood. J is TRBJ2-1 and V is TRBV9; 9 nucleotides align to TRBD1. The TCR originated in an older woman with acute or convalescent COVID-19. DNA for the CDR3: TGTGCCAGCAGCGTAGGTGGGGGTGTGGGGACAGGGACCTACAATGAGCAGTTCTTC. This sequence encodes CASSVGGGVGTGTYNEQFF.